Listed here are 11 T cell receptor beta chains from one sample, sequenced in a study of blood T cell repertoires in COVID-19. Profiled with immunoSEQ multiplex PCR; TCRdb holds only in-frame clones, not every one. Among around 360,000 clones, about 89% were seen once, and the ten largest hold about 10%. Sample: peripheral blood. All receptors derive from a woman aged 25-40 years with COVID-19, enrolled during active disease.

The chain combines TRBV5-6 with TRBJ1-2; 9 bases map to TRBD1. The CDR3 contains 16 residues. Germline V gene lookup returns CDR1 SGHDT and CDR2 YYEEEE. The trim removed 3 bases at V and 4 bases at J, leaving 10 bases unmatched. The DNA of the CDR3 is TGTGCCAGCAGCTGGTTTGCGGGACAGGGCGGCTATGGCTACACCTTC. It codes for CASSWFAGQGGYGYTF.

This chain links TRBV7-2 with TRBJ1-5; a possible D gene is TRBD1 (6 bases). The CDR3 spans 14 residues. Germline CDR1 SGHTA, CDR2 FQGNSA. Trimming removed 5 bases at V and 2 bases at J, with 10 bases between. Here the CDR3 reads CASSPRQGNQPQHF. The CDR3 coding sequence is TGTGCCAGCAGCCCTAGACAGGGCAATCAGCCCCAGCATTTT.

This chain links TRBV28 with TRBJ1-2; D gene ambiguous. The CDR3 is 13 amino acids. The germline gives CDR1 MDHEN, CDR2 SYDVKM. V gave up 11 bases and J gave up 3 bases, with 16 bases separating them. DNA of the CDR3: TGTGCCGGATCTCAGACATCCCACTATGGCTACACCTTC. It codes for CAGSQTSHYGYTF.

The chain combines TRBV7-2 with TRBJ2-1, with D possibly being TRBD1 (6 bases). The germline gives CDR1 SGHTA, CDR2 FQGNSA. V was trimmed by 4 bases and J by 2 bases, leaving 12 bases between them. CDR3 length equals 15 residues. The CDR3 nucleotides read TGTGCCAGCAGCTCCACAGGGTACACCTACAATGAGCAGTTCTTC. It specifies CASSSTGYTYNEQFF.

J is TRBJ2-7 and V is TRBV2; 11 bases are shared with TRBD1. The CDR3 extends over 13 amino acids. Germline CDR1 is SNHLY and CDR2 is FYNNEI. Trimming cost V 6 bases and J 3 bases; bases outside gene matches: 1. CDR3 nucleotides: TGTGCCAGCAGGGACAGGGGGCTCTACGAGCAGTACTTC. Its protein product is CASRDRGLYEQYF.

The chain couples TRBV12-3 or TRBV12-4 to TRBJ2-7; 7 nucleotides agree with TRBD1. The CDR3 is 13 amino acids. After removal of 6 bases from V and 5 bases from J, the junction contained 7 bases not matched to a gene. This CDR3 reads CASSRGQADEQYF. CDR3 DNA sequence: TGTGCCAGCAGCCGAGGACAGGCGGACGAGCAGTACTTC.

This clone has a single count. The chain joins TRBV5-4 to TRBJ2-3; tentatively, D is TRBD2 (7 bases). Germline V gene lookup returns CDR1 SGHNT and CDR2 YYREEE (reference sequence). The V and J ends lost 4 bases and 4 bases respectively, with 16 bases between them. This CDR3 spans 15 amino acids. The CDR3 is CASSLGAGAADTQYF. The CDR3 DNA follows: TGTGCCAGCAGCCTGGGGGCGGGAGCGGCAGATACGCAGTATTTT.

This chain links TRBV30 with TRBJ2-7; TRBD2 matches 10 bases. The V gene's germline CDR1 is GTSNPN and CDR2 SVGIG (reference sequence). The CDR3 spans 13 residues. The ends lost 1 base at V and 7 bases at J; junction bases unmatched: 4. This CDR3 reads CAWSDLLAGEQYF. For the CDR3, the DNA is TGTGCCTGGAGTGATTTACTAGCGGGAGAGCAGTACTTC.

The rearrangement links TRBV28 to TRBJ1-2, with a possible D match to TRBD1 (5 bases). The CDR3 runs to 15 residues. The germline V gene encodes CDR1 MDHEN and CDR2 SYDVKM. The ends were cut back, 8 bases at V and 3 bases at J, with 19 bases in the middle. The CDR3, as DNA: TGTGCCAGCTCCCCCGCGGGGGGTGTGGACTATGGCTACACCTTC. Translated, it gives CASSPAGGVDYGYTF.

The count of this clone is one. J is TRBJ2-1 and V is TRBV7-9, with 14 nucleotides matching TRBD2. Germline-derived CDR1 and CDR2 are SEHNR and FQNEAQ (reference sequence). CDR3 length: 14 residues. Losses at the gene ends were 6 bases for V and 9 bases for J; bases not matched to a gene: 4. CDR3 coding DNA: TGTGCCAGCAGGGGGACTAGCGGGAGTGGTGAGCAGTTCTTC. Amino acid sequence: CASRGTSGSGEQFF.

The CDR3 sequence is CATVGHPYEQYF. Here the CDR3 DNA reads TGTGCCACCGTCGGACATCCCTACGAGCAGTACTTC. The rearrangement uses TRBV15 and TRBJ2-7, with a tentative D call TRBD1 (5 bases). CDR1 LNHNV and CDR2 YYDKDF come from the germline V gene (reference sequence). Trimming removed 8 bases at V and 2 bases at J, with 10 bases between. The CDR3 is 12 residues long.